The sequence of this T cell receptor beta chain was determined in a study of response to subunit inactivated influenza vaccine (dated by TCRdb to 2017 to 2018). For context, the study as a whole: Deep quantitative T cell receptor repertoire profiling was used in the study to track responses to a trivalent subunit inactivated influenza vaccine.

The library relied on RT-PCR. Sequencing took place on an Illumina HiSeq 2500. TCRdb reworked the public reads: Q25 trimming with fastp, MiXCR clone assembly, productive beta chains retained. Each entry is one CDR3 protein sequence, shown with its most common DNA and genes. This sample has around 470,000 distinct CDR3 sequences in its table, and roughly 7.9% of those were observed once. Of the sample, around 13% falls within the top ten clones. The study at large found these results: It was suggested by the authors that each seasonal influenza vaccination may recruit only a limited number of new T cells.

CDR1 and CDR2, looked up from the germline V gene, are SGHRS and YFSETQ. Germline trimming: 3 bases from V, 14 bases from J; junction bases outside gene matches: 10. Measured from the cysteine to the phenylalanine, the CDR3 is 13 residues long. Only CDR3 DNA remains: 39 bases, in frame from the first base. A word on this clonotype: This clone's antigen is unknown. The input lacks base qualities; no much larger clone sits a single base away.

The rearrangement combines TRBV5-1 with TRBJ1-2, and TRBD1 matches 10 of the central bases. The sequence was obtained from a man in his fifties or sixties who received an inactivated influenza vaccine. Donor details come from another sample of the same person, matched by shared clones. The sample in question was PBMCs from blood, obtained less than 30 months after vaccination. This receptor carries the CDR3 CASSSGQGVDETF. The nucleotides are TGCGCCAGCAGCTCTGGACAGGGGGTTGATGAAACCTTC.